These 14 T cell receptor beta chains were all obtained from the same sample, sequenced in a study of blood T cell repertoires in COVID-19. This table comes from immunoSEQ multiplex PCR, and its TCRdb copy is limited to in-frame clones, with some not included. The sample shows about 120,000 clones, roughly four fifths of them seen only once. Sequencing input: peripheral blood. The receptors stem from a human donor in a cohort sampled during active COVID-19.

This clone was observed a few times. The chain combines TRBV4-1 with TRBJ1-4; 11 bases match TRBD1. V shed 1 base, J shed 3 bases, and the junction held 7 bases outside the gene matches. The CDR3 extends over 18 amino acids. Germline V CDR1 and CDR2: MGHRA, YSYEKL. DNA for the CDR3: TGCGCCAGCAGCCAAGGGACAGGGGGCCGGGTGGCTAATGAAAAACTGTTTTTT. This encodes CASSQGTGGRVANEKLFF.

This clone was recorded once. The chain couples TRBV10-3 to TRBJ2-1; D not resolved. The CDR3 sequence is 13 residues long. Looked up from germline, CDR1 is ENHRY and CDR2 is SYGVKD. V was clipped by 6 bases and J by 10 bases, with 16 bases between them. The CDR3 bases are TGTGCCATCAGCGACTCCGTTAACATAGAGCAGTTCTTC. Translating it yields CAISDSVNIEQFF.

The chain uses TRBV21-1 and TRBJ2-4; the DNA was not compared with TRBD1, the D call given in the table. TRBV21-1 represents a pseudogene. CDR3 length equals 14 residues. Here the CDR3 reads CARNRGQEGDIQYF. CDR3 bases: TGTGCCAGAAACCGGGGACAGGAGGGGGACATTCAGTACTTC.

The rearrangement uses TRBV5-4 and TRBJ1-4; D remains ambiguous. Germline lookup yields CDR1 SGHNT and CDR2 YYREEE (reference sequence). This CDR3 spans 15 amino acids. V lost 3 bases and J 4 bases, leaving 13 bases between the germline ends. The CDR3 DNA sequence: TGTGCCAGCAGCTCACCGGCCGAGGGTAATGAAAAACTGTTTTTT. Its protein product is CASSSPAEGNEKLFF.

This CDR3 reads CATSDRQGAGGELFF. The CDR3 nucleotides are TGTGCCACCAGTGATCGACAGGGGGCCGGCGGGGAGCTGTTTTTT. The rearrangement uses TRBV24-1 and TRBJ2-2; 10 bases line up with TRBD1. V gave up 3 bases and J gave up 7 bases; unmatched junction bases: 4. Germline assignment: CDR1 KGHDR and CDR2 SFDVKD. The CDR3 covers 15 residues.

This clone was recorded a few times. V is TRBV5-8 and J is TRBJ2-2; D ambiguous. V was cut by 2 bases and J by 5 bases, with 10 bases left in between. This CDR3 has 14 residues. Germline-derived CDR1 and CDR2 are SGHTS and YDEGEE. The CDR3 spells CASSFPGWTGELFF. Written as DNA, the CDR3 is TGTGCCAGCAGCTTCCCAGGCTGGACCGGGGAGCTGTTTTTT.

This chain links TRBV29-1 with TRBJ2-2, with D possibly TRBD1 on 5 matching bases. Trimming left V 5 bases short and J 1 base short, with 11 bases between. The CDR3 has 14 amino acids. Germline lookup yields CDR1 SQVTM and CDR2 ANQGSEA. The CDR3 here is CSVNPGQNTGELFF. In DNA form, the CDR3 reads TGCAGCGTTAACCCCGGACAGAACACCGGGGAGCTGTTTTTT.

The V and J genes are TRBV27 and TRBJ2-7; possibly TRBD2 for D (6 bases). The germline CDR1 and CDR2 sequences are MNHEY and SMNVEV (reference sequence). Trimming removed 5 bases at V and 6 bases at J, with 20 bases between. The length of the CDR3 is 15 residues. The CDR3 loop reads CASSGGWDLAPEQYF. The CDR3 DNA is TGTGCCAGCAGTGGGGGGTGGGACTTAGCCCCCGAGCAGTACTTC.

This sequence joins TRBV2 and TRBJ2-1; 12 bases map to TRBD1. Trimming took 9 bases from V and 5 from J; bases not matched to a gene: 5. Germline-derived CDR1 and CDR2 are SNHLY and FYNNEI. The CDR3 length is 14 residues. The CDR3 is CARGTGGLNNEQFF. The CDR3 DNA sequence: TGTGCCAGGGGGACAGGGGGCTTGAACAATGAGCAGTTCTTC.

In its sample, this clone was seen a few times. V gene TRBV6-5 combines with J gene TRBJ1-2, with TRBD1 as a possible D gene (5 bases). The V end was cut by 0 bases, the J end by 5 bases, with 13 bases between. Looked up from germline, CDR1 is MNHEY and CDR2 is SVGAGI. The CDR3 has 15 amino acids. CDR3 region: CASSYSVGGGYGYTF. Here the CDR3 DNA reads TGTGCCAGCAGTTACTCGGTTGGGGGAGGATATGGCTACACCTTC.

This clone was seen once. The rearrangement joins TRBV12-3 or TRBV12-4 to TRBJ2-1; maybe TRBD2 (6 bases). V was cut by 5 bases and J by 6 bases, with 8 bases left in between. This CDR3 contains 12 residues. The CDR3 nucleotides are TGTGCCAGCAGTCTGACTAGCAATGAGCAGTTCTTC. Its translation is CASSLTSNEQFF.

This chain uses TRBV29-1 with TRBJ1-1; D gene unclear. V was clipped by 4 bases and J by 0 bases, with 12 bases between them. This CDR3 contains 14 residues. Germline CDR1 and CDR2: SQVTM and ANQGSEA. CDR3 sequence (DNA): TGCAGCGTTGTTGACAAACAAATGAACACTGAAGCTTTCTTT. It yields the protein CSVVDKQMNTEAFF.

This clone was counted only a few times. The gene calls are TRBV18 and TRBJ2-3; 14 bases are a match to TRBD2. The V and J ends lost 0 bases and 3 bases, in that order; junction bases with no gene match: 2. The CDR3 is 17 amino acids. The germline CDR1 and CDR2 sequences are KGHSH and LQKENI. CDR3 DNA sequence: TGTGCCAGCTCACCACCGGGACTAGCGGGGGAGACAGATACGCAGTATTTT. This codes for CASSPPGLAGETDTQYF.

The rearrangement joins TRBV5-1 to TRBJ1-4; 8 nucleotides agree with TRBD1. CDR1 SGHRS and CDR2 YFSETQ come from the germline V gene. V lost 7 bases to trimming and J lost 2 bases; unmatched junction nucleotides: 1. The CDR3 totals 13 residues. The chain's CDR3 is CASRQGTNEKLFF. CDR3 DNA sequence: TGCGCCAGCCGACAGGGGACTAATGAAAAACTGTTTTTT.